Reported below is one T cell receptor (beta chain). Compared with germline, one end of the junction differs, possibly owing to a read error. A single record per CDR3 protein comes from TCRdb applying MiXCR to the PCR reads. The table includes 85,000 to 130,000 distinct CDR3 sequences, 35% to 40% detected once. The data are from a study of molecular identifiers for immune sequencing clone quantification. The CDR3 is 14 amino acids. CDR1 KGHDR and CDR2 SFDVKD come from the germline V gene. Source material for naive CD8 libraries was roughly 20,000 to 1,100,000 sorted cells, with 10%, 30% or 50% RNA. For naive CD8 T cells, sorting used the CD8+CD4-CCR7+CD45RA+ phenotype.

The specimen was naive CD8+ T cells from blood, with Jurkat cell RNA spiked in. Noted subset: FACS-sorted CD8+CD4-CCR7+CD45RA+ naive T cells. This receptor was taken from a human donor in good health. Some libraries in this study had Jurkat cell RNA spiked in. The chain links TRBV24-1 to TRBJ1-5; D may be TRBD1 (6 bases). The CDR3 is CAISEQGINPPQHF. The CDR3 nucleotides read TGTGCCATCAGCGAGCAGGGGATAAATCCGCCCCAGCATTTT.